Each of the 32 T cell receptor beta chains below was sequenced from the same sample in a study of identical twins. TCRdb analysed the 5' RACE reads with MiXCR anew, one entry per CDR3 protein. The sample holds around 480,000 distinct CDR3 sequences, 14% seen once. The sample also formed part of further work on yellow fever vaccine responses in identical twins.

Sequences were obtained from CD4+ T cells sorted from blood. These receptors were taken from a woman under 30 in good health.

The chain carries TRBV20-1 and TRBJ1-1, with 7 bases identical to TRBD1. CDR1 and CDR2 (germline): DFQATT, SNEGSKA (reference sequence). J gave up 8 bases and V 4 bases, and 4 bases lay outside the gene matches. This CDR3 is 11 amino acids long. CDR3 in DNA: TGCAGTGCTACCAGGACAGGAGAAGCTTTCTTT. This translates into CSATRTGEAFF.

The rearrangement joins TRBV12-3 or TRBV12-4 to TRBJ2-7; no firm D call. V was trimmed by 2 bases and J by 0 bases, leaving 20 bases between them. CDR3 size: 18 residues. The CDR3 bases are TGTGCCAGCAGTTTAAGGTTAGGACCCTCAAGAGGCTCCTACGAGCAGTACTTC. As protein: CASSLRLGPSRGSYEQYF.

In this sample, this clonotype turned up once. V usage is TRBV7-8 and J usage is TRBJ2-1; TRBD1 matches at 7 bases. The CDR3 consists of 16 residues. Germline trimming cut 2 bases from V and 6 bases from J; bases unmatched to any gene: 10. Germline V lookup: CDR1 SGHVS, CDR2 FQNEAQ. CDR3 DNA: TGTGCCAGCAGCTTACCGGGACAGCTAATACCCAATGAGCAGTTCTTC. This gives the protein CASSLPGQLIPNEQFF.

This clonotype was observed a few times. The chain has TRBV24-1 and TRBJ2-2, with TRBD1 as a possible D gene (5 bases). The germline V and J ends were trimmed by 2 bases and 3 bases, with 9 bases remaining between them. The CDR3 has 15 amino acids. CDR1 KGHDR and CDR2 SFDVKD come from the germline V gene. The CDR3 protein is CATSDSSRDTGELFF. CDR3 bases: TGTGCCACCAGTGATTCGTCCAGGGACACCGGGGAGCTGTTTTTT.

This clonotype was counted a few times. The chain combines TRBV24-1 with TRBJ1-2; 9 nucleotides match TRBD1. The CDR3 sequence is 13 residues long. The germline gives CDR1 KGHDR, CDR2 SFDVKD. With V trimmed by 3 bases and J by 8 bases, 3 bases remained unmatched. The CDR3 coding sequence is TGTGCCACCAGTGATGGGACAGGGAGAGGCTACACCTTC. Amino acid sequence: CATSDGTGRGYTF.

The rearrangement links TRBV9 to TRBJ1-2; 9 nucleotides line up with TRBD1. Germline CDR1 SGDLS, CDR2 YYNGEE. V dropped 3 bases and J dropped 4; count of bases not matched to a gene: 7. This CDR3 contains 15 residues. As DNA, the CDR3 is TGTGCCAGCAGCGCGGGACAGGGACCTGGCTATGGCTACACCTTC. This gives the protein CASSAGQGPGYGYTF.

This clonotype was observed at least ten times. V usage is TRBV7-2 and J usage is TRBJ2-7; D gene unclear. Deletions cut 0 bases from V and 0 bases from J, with 9 bases between. Germline assignment: CDR1 SGHTA and CDR2 FQGNSA. The CDR3 has 15 amino acids. The CDR3 nucleotides are TGTGCCAGCAGCTTAGCGCATGGGGACTCCTACGAGCAGTACTTC. This translates into CASSLAHGDSYEQYF. Variable domain in full (rest from reference TRBV7-2 and TRBJ2-7): GAGVSQSPSNKVTEKGKDVELRCDPISGHTALYWYRQSLGQGLEFLIYFQGNSAPDKSGLPSDRFSAERTGGSVSTLTIQRTQQEDSAVYLCASSLAHGDSYEQYFGPGTRLTVT.

V and J are TRBV30 and TRBJ1-5, with D perhaps matching TRBD1 (6 bases). V lost 1 base, J lost 1 base, and 11 bases lay in between. CDR3 size: 15 residues. Looked up from germline, CDR1 is GTSNPN and CDR2 is SVGIG (reference sequence). The CDR3 here is CAWSAPGASNQPQHF. Written as DNA, the CDR3 is TGTGCCTGGAGTGCCCCGGGGGCGAGCAATCAGCCCCAGCATTTT.

This clonotype was seen more than once but under ten times. The chain joins TRBV6-1 to TRBJ1-1; D is ambiguous. The CDR3 extends over 13 amino acids. Per germline, CDR1 MNHNS and CDR2 SASEGT. Trimming stripped 5 bases from V and 4 bases from J, with 11 bases between. The CDR3 sequence is CASSRGRSTEAFF. CDR3 DNA sequence: TGTGCCAGCAGTCGGGGAAGAAGCACTGAAGCTTTCTTT.

The rearrangement uses TRBV29-1 and TRBJ1-1; maybe TRBD1 (6 bases). This CDR3 is built from 13 residues. Germline values: CDR1 SQVTM, CDR2 ANQGSEA. Trimming left V 4 bases short and J 3 bases short, with 12 bases between. In DNA form, the CDR3 reads TGCAGCGTTGCGGGGGGGGCCTACACTGAAGCTTTCTTT. Amino acid sequence: CSVAGGAYTEAFF.

In this sample, this clonotype turned up many times. CDR3: CATRQGDSGANVLTF. The CDR3 nucleotides read TGTGCCACCAGACAAGGGGACTCTGGGGCCAACGTCCTGACTTTC. The rearrangement joins TRBV15 to TRBJ2-6; perhaps TRBD1 as D (5 bases). CDR1 and CDR2 from the germline V gene are LNHNV and YYDKDF (reference sequence). V dropped 6 bases and J dropped 0 bases, with 9 bases sitting between them. The CDR3 extends over 15 amino acids.

This clonotype was counted only a few times. The chain has TRBV5-1 and TRBJ2-7; no reliable D call. V was trimmed by 4 bases and J by 3 bases, leaving 11 bases between them. The CDR3 spans 13 residues. Germline CDR1 is SGHRS and CDR2 is YFSETQ. CDR3 in amino acids: CASSRGPDYEQYF. The CDR3 nucleotides are TGCGCCAGCAGCCGAGGACCGGACTACGAGCAGTACTTC.

This clonotype was detected many times. The rearrangement links TRBV20-1 to TRBJ2-3; the D is unclear. The CDR3 is 11 residues long. Deletions cut 5 bases from V and 7 bases from J, with 10 bases between. Germline loops: CDR1 DFQATT, CDR2 SNEGSKA (reference sequence). The CDR3 loop is CSAERQNTQYF. CDR3 coding DNA: TGCAGTGCTGAACGGCAGAATACGCAGTATTTT.

This clonotype was observed a handful of times. V is TRBV20-1 and J is TRBJ2-2, with TRBD2 identical over 10 bases. Germline lookup yields CDR1 DFQATT and CDR2 SNEGSKA (reference sequence). This CDR3 contains 16 residues. J lost 2 bases, V lost 1 base, and 4 bases had no gene match. CDR3 in amino acids: CSARVSGRPNTGELFF. CDR3 DNA sequence: TGCAGTGCTAGAGTTAGCGGGAGGCCTAACACCGGGGAGCTGTTTTTT.

V usage is TRBV7-9 and J usage is TRBJ2-1; D uncertain. Germline V CDR1 and CDR2: SEHNR, FQNEAQ (reference sequence). V shed 1 base and J shed 5 bases, with 12 bases lying between them. The length of the CDR3 is 15 residues. The CDR3 sequence is CASSLGTAPHNEQFF. The CDR3 nucleotides read TGTGCCAGCAGCTTAGGCACAGCCCCCCACAATGAGCAGTTCTTC.

The chain joins TRBV7-2 to TRBJ2-5; 13 positions match TRBD2. V lost 5 bases to trimming and J lost 4 bases; unmatched junction nucleotides: 7. The germline V gene has CDR1 SGHTA and CDR2 FQGNSA. The CDR3 covers 16 residues. The DNA for the CDR3 is TGTGCCAGCAGCCGAAGGACTAGCGGGAGAATAGAGACCCAGTACTTC. Translation gives CASSRRTSGRIETQYF.

There are a few counts of this clonotype. The chain has TRBV2 and TRBJ2-7; D possibly uses TRBD1 or TRBD2 (5 bases each). The CDR3 has 14 amino acids. Germline lookup yields CDR1 SNHLY and CDR2 FYNNEI. Trimming left V 10 bases short and J 0 bases short, with 16 bases between. This chain's CDR3 is CATRELVNSYEQYF. CDR3 coding DNA: TGTGCCACCAGGGAACTAGTGAACTCCTACGAGCAGTACTTC.

This clonotype came up a few times. The chain recombines TRBV12-3 or TRBV12-4 with TRBJ2-5; D tentatively reads TRBD1 or TRBD2 (5 bases each). Trimming removed 0 bases at V and 5 bases at J, with 10 bases between. The CDR3 loop spans 14 amino acids. The DNA of the CDR3 is TGTGCCAGCAGTTTAGCCAGGGACGGGGAGACCCAGTACTTC. Amino acid sequence: CASSLARDGETQYF.

This clonotype was detected only a few times. The chain has TRBV30 and TRBJ2-1, with 15 bases that match TRBD2. The V and J ends lost 3 bases and 8 bases, in that order; junction bases with no gene match: 8. Germline CDR1 and CDR2: GTSNPN and SVGIG (reference sequence). The CDR3 has 16 amino acids. Here the CDR3 reads CAWSPGLAGGPDEQFF. The CDR3 region has the DNA TGTGCCTGGAGCCCCGGACTAGCGGGAGGGCCAGATGAGCAGTTCTTC.

Many counts were recorded for this clonotype. The junction departs from germline at one end; a sequencing error may be responsible. The chain carries TRBV5-1 and TRBJ2-1; 8 bases are shared with TRBD2. The CDR3 consists of 15 residues. Germline V gene sequence: CDR1 SGHRS, CDR2 YFSETQ. This CDR3 is CASSLGTSSYNEQFF. DNA of the CDR3: TGTGCCAGCAGCTTAGGGACTAGCTCCTACAATGAGCAGTTCTTC.

The V and J genes are TRBV12-3 or TRBV12-4 and TRBJ2-2, with D possibly TRBD2 on 6 matching bases. This CDR3 is built from 16 residues. With 7 bases removed from V and 0 bases from J, the gap between germline ends came to 15 bases. The chain's CDR3 is CASKKLTGANTGELFF. Here the CDR3 DNA reads TGTGCCAGCAAGAAGCTGACGGGGGCGAACACCGGGGAGCTGTTTTTT.

This clonotype was observed a handful of times. The V call is TRBV11-3, the J call TRBJ2-3; the D gene is possibly TRBD2 (6 bases). Trimming took 1 base from V and 3 from J, leaving 11 bases between them. The CDR3 spans 15 residues. From germline, CDR1 is SGHNT and CDR2 YENEEA. The CDR3 DNA sequence: TGTGCCAGCAGCTTAGGCGGGAAGCGAACAGATACGCAGTATTTT. This sequence encodes CASSLGGKRTDTQYF.

The rearrangement uses TRBV4-2 and TRBJ2-1; possible D gene TRBD2, 6 bases. The length of the CDR3 is 15 residues. Trimming pared 2 bases from V and 6 bases from J, leaving 14 bases between. Germline CDR1 LGHNA, CDR2 YNFKEQ. The CDR3, as DNA: TGTGCCAGCAGCCAACACCGGGACTTACTCAATGAGCAGTTCTTC. It specifies CASSQHRDLLNEQFF.

This clonotype was found many times. The chain joins TRBV20-1 to TRBJ2-3; D is undetermined. Germline CDR1 is DFQATT and CDR2 is SNEGSKA (reference sequence). The V gene lost 5 bases and the J gene lost 5 bases, with 5 bases spanning the gap. The CDR3 runs 10 residues. The CDR3 sequence is CSAAQDTQYF. The CDR3 nucleotides are TGCAGTGCTGCCCAAGATACGCAGTATTTT.

The chain has TRBV7-2 and TRBJ2-5, with 8 bases that match TRBD1. Looked up from germline, CDR1 is SGHTA and CDR2 is FQGNSA. The CDR3 totals 15 residues. Trimming at V came to 5 bases and at J to 5 bases, leaving 10 bases not matched to a gene. The CDR3 DNA follows: TGTGCCAGCAGCCCGCAGACAGGGGCCGGGGAGACCCAGTACTTC. Its translation is CASSPQTGAGETQYF.

The table lists this clonotype with many counts. This chain connects TRBV27 to TRBJ2-2; D not resolved. Per the germline V gene, CDR1 is MNHEY and CDR2 is SMNVEV (reference sequence). Trimming cost V 4 bases and J 11 bases, with 8 bases left between them. There are 11 residues in the CDR3. The DNA of the CDR3 is TGTGCCAGCAGTTCCCGTTTCGAGCTGTTTTTT. As protein: CASSSRFELFF.

J is TRBJ1-4 and V is TRBV3-1; unclear D gene. CDR3 length: 14 residues. The ends were cut back, 7 bases at V and 8 bases at J, with 17 bases in the middle. Germline CDR1 reads LGHDT; CDR2 reads YNNKEL (reference sequence). This CDR3 is CASTLLSSGEKLFF. The CDR3 bases are TGTGCCAGCACCTTATTGAGCAGCGGCGAAAAACTGTTTTTT. Drawing the rest from reference TRBV3-1 and TRBJ1-4, the complete variable domain is DTAVSQTPKYLVTQMGNDKSIKCEQNLGHDTMYWYKQDSKKFLKIMFSYNNKELIINETVPNRFSPKSPDKAHLNLHINSLELGDSAVYFCASTLLSSGEKLFFGSGTQLSVL.

This clonotype was detected only a few times. The CDR3 bases are TGTGCCAGCAGCGACGGGACAGGATATGCCGAGCAGTACTTC. Protein sequence: CASSDGTGYAEQYF. V gene TRBV12-3 or TRBV12-4 combines with J gene TRBJ2-7, with 8 bases that match TRBD1. This CDR3 has 14 residues. Trimming at V came to 6 bases and at J to 6 bases, leaving 10 bases not matched to a gene.

This clonotype occurred many times. CDR3: CARPPREKDEQYF. CDR3 in DNA: TGCGCCAGACCCCCCCGGGAAAAGGACGAGCAGTACTTC. This chain links TRBV5-1 with TRBJ2-7; D may be TRBD2 (5 bases). Germline V gene lookup returns CDR1 SGHRS and CDR2 YFSETQ. The CDR3 consists of 13 residues. Trimming removed 8 bases from V and 5 bases from J, with 17 bases in between.

Only a few counts were recorded for this clonotype. This sequence joins TRBV2 and TRBJ2-6; no clear D gene. Germline V gene sequence: CDR1 SNHLY, CDR2 FYNNEI. The CDR3 contains 15 residues. The V end lost 3 bases, the J end lost 0 bases, and 6 bases lay between the germline ends. The CDR3 DNA reads as TGTGCCAGCAGTGACGAGGTCTCTGGGGCCAACGTCCTGACTTTC. Its translation is CASSDEVSGANVLTF.

The V call is TRBV19, the J call TRBJ2-7; 7 bases fit TRBD1. Looked up from germline, CDR1 is LNHDA and CDR2 is SQIVND (reference sequence). This CDR3 is built from 15 residues. V was clipped by 6 bases and J by 6 bases; unmatched bases: 14. The CDR3 region is CASSPQQPNRGEQYF. DNA for the CDR3: TGTGCCAGTAGCCCACAACAACCAAACAGGGGCGAGCAGTACTTC.

This clonotype has more than one count but fewer than ten. This chain joins TRBV29-1 and TRBJ2-7; D unclear. CDR1 and CDR2 (germline): SQVTM, ANQGSEA. The length of the CDR3 is 11 residues. V lost 2 bases and J 6 bases, leaving 8 bases between the germline ends. The DNA for the CDR3 is TGCAGCGTTGAATTTTGGGGCGAGCAGTACTTC. Translated: CSVEFWGEQYF.